One and the same sample provided the 5 T cell receptor beta chains below, sequenced in a study of vaccination effects on CD4 cells after COVID-19. Here immunoSEQ multiplex PCR was the method, and the copy in TCRdb shows in-frame clones only, minus some. The sample contains around 46,000 clones, about 67% of which appear only once. Investigators separated out CD4+ T cells once about eleven days of culture had passed. No antigen has been assigned to these receptors. Sequencing used CD4+ T cells from PBMCs cultured without peptide, obtained before COVID-19 vaccination. All receptors come from a human donor who received a COVID-19 vaccine.

This rearrangement joins TRBV28 to TRBJ2-4; a weak D match, TRBD2 (5 bases). Trimming cost V 3 bases and J 9 bases, with 12 bases left between them. Germline CDR1 and CDR2: MDHEN and SYDVKM. The CDR3 contains 13 residues. CDR3 nucleotide sequence: TGTGCCAGCAGTTTTCGGGGTTCGGGCATTCAGTACTTC. The encoded protein is CASSFRGSGIQYF.

The V gene is TRBV4-3, the J gene TRBJ1-2; possibly TRBD1 for D (5 bases). The CDR3 consists of 13 residues. Germline values: CDR1 LGHNA, CDR2 YSLEER. V lost 4 bases, J lost 7 bases, and 13 bases lay in between. The CDR3 DNA is TGCGCCAGCAGCCGCGCGAGGGACGGTGGCTACACCTTC. This translates into CASSRARDGGYTF.

This rearrangement joins TRBV12-1 to TRBJ2-1; TRBD2, as called in the table, went unchecked against the DNA. TRBV12-1 is flagged as a pseudogene. This CDR3 comprises 16 residues. The CDR3 loop is CASTIPGGSSYNEQFF. CDR3 DNA: TGTGCCAGCACCATCCCCGGCGGTAGCTCCTACAATGAGCAGTTCTTC.

The chain is built from TRBV20-1 and TRBJ2-7, with TRBD2 matching 9 bases. V lost 3 bases to trimming and J lost 7 bases; unmatched junction nucleotides: 16. Per germline, CDR1 DFQATT and CDR2 SNEGSKA (reference sequence). The CDR3 spans 16 residues. CDR3: CSASAILAGRIGEQYF. The CDR3 DNA is TGCAGTGCTAGTGCCATACTAGCGGGTAGAATAGGAGAGCAGTACTTC.

This chain joins TRBV6-5 and TRBJ2-7; D uncertain. CDR3 length: 10 residues. V was clipped by 1 base and J by 5 bases, with 0 bases between them. Germline CDR1 MNHEY, CDR2 SVGAGI. The CDR3 sequence: CASSYYEQYF. CDR3 DNA: TGTGCCAGCAGTTACTACGAGCAGTACTTC.